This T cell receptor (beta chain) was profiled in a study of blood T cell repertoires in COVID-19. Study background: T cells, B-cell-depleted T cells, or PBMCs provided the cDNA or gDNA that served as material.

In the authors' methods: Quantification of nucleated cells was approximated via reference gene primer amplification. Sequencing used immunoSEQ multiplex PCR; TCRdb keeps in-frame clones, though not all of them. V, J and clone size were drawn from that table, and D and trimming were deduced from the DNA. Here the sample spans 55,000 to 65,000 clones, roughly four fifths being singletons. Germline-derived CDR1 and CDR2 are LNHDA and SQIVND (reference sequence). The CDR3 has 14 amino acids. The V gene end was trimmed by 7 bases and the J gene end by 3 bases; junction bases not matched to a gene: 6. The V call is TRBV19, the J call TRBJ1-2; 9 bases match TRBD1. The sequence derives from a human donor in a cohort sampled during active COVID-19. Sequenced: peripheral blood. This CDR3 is CASNEQGADYGYTF. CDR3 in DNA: TGTGCCAGTAACGAACAGGGGGCTGACTATGGCTACACCTTC.